Presented here are 2 T cell receptor beta chains from one specimen sequenced in a study of T cell responses to AZD1222 COVID-19 vaccine. Here immunoSEQ multiplex PCR was the method, and the copy in TCRdb shows in-frame clones only, minus some. The sample shows about 83,000 clones, about 84% of them seen only once. The sample was peripheral blood, taken on day 0 of AZD1222 vaccination. The source is an adult in good health.

The rearrangement uses TRBV14 and TRBJ2-2, with D hard to call. The CDR3 is made up of 13 amino acids. Trimming took off 1 base at V and 2 bases at J, with 2 bases between the two ends. Looked up from germline, CDR1 is SGHDN and CDR2 is FVKESK. CDR3 sequence reads: CASSQVNTGELFF. In DNA form, the CDR3 reads TGTGCCAGCAGCCAAGTTAACACCGGGGAGCTGTTTTTT. The full variable domain, completed using reference TRBV14 and TRBJ2-2, is EAGVTQFPSHSVIEKGQTVTLRCDPISGHDNLYWYRRVMGKEIKFLLHFVKESKQDESGMPNNRFLAERTGGTYSTLKVQPAELEDSGVYFCASSQVNTGELFFGEGSRLTVL.

This chain connects TRBV5-4 to TRBJ2-3; unclear D gene. V was cut by 0 bases and J by 3 bases, with 14 bases left in between. Germline V CDR1 and CDR2: SGHNT, YYREEE (reference sequence). The CDR3 totals 16 residues. CDR3 sequence reads: CASSLETTLYTDTQYF. CDR3 nucleotides: TGTGCCAGCAGCTTGGAAACTACCCTTTATACAGATACGCAGTATTTT.